These 25 T cell receptor beta chains were sequenced from one sample in a study of blood T cells in healthy people across ages. A second PCR, run for about 7 to 11 cycles, used a sample-barcoded 5' primer plus a J-beta primer mix. TCRdb recomputed calls from the 5' RACE reads with MiXCR, one row per CDR3 protein. The sample lists some 1.5 million distinct CDR3 sequences, approximately 43% occurring once. The sample was blood. Receptors originate from a woman younger than 35 in good health.

The rearrangement joins TRBV12-3 or TRBV12-4 to TRBJ2-6; perhaps TRBD2 as D (6 bases). The CDR3 is 16 amino acids. V lost 4 bases to trimming and J lost 0 bases, with 10 bases between them. CDR3 sequence reads: CASSSGTFSGANVLTF. The CDR3 coding sequence is TGTGCCAGCAGTTCGGGGACTTTCTCTGGGGCCAACGTCCTGACTTTC.

The V gene is TRBV6-5, the J gene TRBJ2-5, with 13 bases that match TRBD2. V shed 10 bases, J shed 3 bases, and the junction held 5 bases outside the gene matches. The germline CDR1 and CDR2 sequences are MNHEY and SVGAGI. The CDR3 spans 14 residues. Here the CDR3 reads CANSGLAGEETQYF. The CDR3 coding sequence is TGTGCCAACAGCGGACTAGCGGGAGAAGAGACCCAGTACTTC.

CDR3 sequence reads: CASSQGAGGPYGYTF. For the CDR3, the DNA is TGCGCCAGCAGCCAAGGGGCAGGGGGCCCCTATGGCTACACCTTC. The genes are TRBV4-1 and TRBJ1-2, with TRBD1 identical over 8 bases. CDR1 and CDR2 from the germline V gene are MGHRA and YSYEKL. The CDR3 spans 15 residues. V was clipped by 1 base and J by 4 bases; unmatched bases: 5.

This clonotype was seen a few times. This chain joins TRBV27 and TRBJ2-1; D unclear. Trimming removed 6 bases at V and 13 bases at J, with 13 bases between. The germline CDR1 and CDR2 sequences are MNHEY and SMNVEV (reference sequence). The CDR3 totals 11 residues. CDR3 residues: CASRSQLVQFF. Written as DNA, the CDR3 is TGTGCCAGCAGGAGCCAGCTCGTTCAGTTCTTC.

The chain recombines TRBV20-1 with TRBJ2-2, with D tentatively TRBD1 (5 bases). The V end was cut by 1 base, the J end by 5 bases, with 11 bases between. CDR3 length: 14 residues. Germline V gene data show CDR1 as DFQATT and CDR2 as SNEGSKA (reference sequence). The CDR3 spells CSARVSGWTGELFF. CDR3 nucleotide sequence: TGCAGTGCTAGAGTATCAGGGTGGACCGGGGAGCTGTTTTTT.

This clonotype was recorded only once. Written as DNA, the CDR3 is TGTGCCAGCAGTTTGGAGGGACTCGGTGAAAAACTGTTTTTT. Its translation: CASSLEGLGEKLFF. V usage is TRBV28 and J usage is TRBJ1-4, with a possible D match to TRBD1 (5 bases). The CDR3 has 14 amino acids. Germline V CDR1 and CDR2: MDHEN, SYDVKM. The V end lost 3 bases, the J end lost 7 bases, and 12 bases lay between the germline ends.

This rearrangement joins TRBV15 to TRBJ2-7; D is perhaps TRBD1 (5 bases). This CDR3 has 15 residues. Per the germline V gene, CDR1 is LNHNV and CDR2 is YYDKDF (reference sequence). The ends were cut back, 0 bases at V and 2 bases at J, with 11 bases in the middle. The CDR3 DNA sequence: TGTGCCACCAGCAGAGAAAAGGGGCATACCTACGAGCAGTACTTC. Its translation is CATSREKGHTYEQYF.

This clonotype appeared a few times. The gene calls are TRBV9 and TRBJ1-2; D uncertain. The CDR3 contains 14 residues. Trimming shortened V by 5 bases and J by 1 base, and 12 bases separated the two germline ends. The germline CDR1 and CDR2 sequences are SGDLS and YYNGEE. CDR3 region: CASSETSSNYGYTF. Written as DNA, the CDR3 is TGTGCCAGCAGTGAGACCTCAAGTAACTATGGCTACACCTTC. The full variable domain, with the rest looked up from reference TRBV9 and TRBJ1-2, is DSGVTQTPKHLITATGQRVTLRCSPRSGDLSVYWYQQSLDQGLQFLIQYYNGEERAKGNILERFSAQQFPDLHSELNLSSLELGDSALYFCASSETSSNYGYTFGSGTRLTVV.

The V gene is TRBV7-2, the J gene TRBJ1-3; 7 nucleotides match TRBD1. Trimming cost V 5 bases and J 0 bases; bases outside gene matches: 7. This CDR3 has 16 amino acids. The V gene's germline CDR1 is SGHTA and CDR2 FQGNSA. CDR3 residues: CASSPGGGNSGNTIYF. For the CDR3, the DNA is TGTGCCAGCAGCCCAGGGGGGGGGAACTCTGGAAACACCATATATTTT.

This clonotype has a count of ten or more. The V and J genes are TRBV12-3 or TRBV12-4 and TRBJ2-7; the match to TRBD1 covers 9 bases. The CDR3 spans 14 residues. After removal of 5 bases from V and 4 bases from J, the junction contained 6 bases not matched to a gene. DNA of the CDR3: TGTGCCAGCAGTAGTTTGGACAGGGGTTACGAGCAGTACTTC. Its translation: CASSSLDRGYEQYF.

V usage is TRBV9 and J usage is TRBJ2-3; D is unresolved. The CDR3 covers 20 residues. Germline-derived CDR1 and CDR2 are SGDLS and YYNGEE. The CDR3 coding sequence is TGTGTCATCCCACCTGTAGGGCAGCCCAACTTGAAAGATAGCACAGATACGCAGTATTTT. It is translated as CVIPPVGQPNLKDSTDTQYF.

In its sample, this clonotype was seen a few times. V is TRBV7-3 and J is TRBJ2-1; 16 bases map to TRBD2. CDR1 and CDR2 from the germline V gene are SGHTA and FQGTGA. With 3 bases clipped from V and 8 bases from J, the junction kept 7 bases outside the gene matches. CDR3 size: 17 residues. CDR3 region: CASSLGLAGGPGDEQFF. DNA of the CDR3: TGTGCCAGCAGCTTGGGACTAGCGGGAGGGCCAGGGGATGAGCAGTTCTTC.

V and J are TRBV4-1 and TRBJ2-7; 9 bases fit TRBD2. CDR1 is MGHRA, CDR2 YSYEKL, per germline. V lost 1 base, J lost 2 bases, and 3 bases stayed unmatched. The CDR3 has 15 amino acids. The CDR3 DNA is TGCGCCAGCAGCCAAGGGTCTAGCGGGGCCTACGAGCAGTACTTC. Its translation is CASSQGSSGAYEQYF.

This clonotype was counted a few times. This chain uses TRBV4-1 with TRBJ1-6; no firm D call. This CDR3 region has 15 residues. V lost 1 base to trimming and J lost 10 bases, with 14 bases between them. Germline V gene sequence: CDR1 MGHRA, CDR2 YSYEKL. The CDR3: CASSQVDGGRSPLHF. The CDR3, as DNA: TGCGCCAGCAGCCAAGTGGACGGAGGGAGGTCACCCCTCCACTTT.

The chain has TRBV9 and TRBJ2-3; D is unclear. The CDR3 sequence is 15 residues long. V lost 0 bases, J lost 0 bases, and 8 bases lay in between. The germline V gene has CDR1 SGDLS and CDR2 YYNGEE. CDR3 in DNA: TGTGCCAGCAGCGTAGAACACCTTAGCACAGATACGCAGTATTTT. This sequence encodes CASSVEHLSTDTQYF.

This chain connects TRBV20-1 to TRBJ2-5; tentatively, D is TRBD1 (6 bases). V was pared by 4 bases and J by 2 bases, with 14 bases between. Per the germline V gene, CDR1 is DFQATT and CDR2 is SNEGSKA (reference sequence). The CDR3 sequence is 14 residues long. CDR3 protein: CSATDQGSQETQYF. CDR3 DNA sequence: TGCAGTGCTACGGACCAGGGGTCTCAAGAGACCCAGTACTTC.

The J gene is TRBJ1-1, the V gene TRBV12-3 or TRBV12-4; D remains ambiguous. Trimming pared 6 bases from V and 1 base from J, leaving 12 bases between. There are 14 residues in the CDR3. CDR3 coding DNA: TGTGCCAGCAGGGATGGGGAGGCGAACACTGAAGCTTTCTTT. This codes for CASRDGEANTEAFF.

This chain joins TRBV6-2 or TRBV6-3 and TRBJ2-1; tentatively, D is TRBD2 (5 bases). CDR3 length: 15 residues. V was pared by 3 bases and J by 5 bases, with 14 bases between. CDR1 and CDR2 from the germline V gene are MNHEY and SVGEGT. The DNA of the CDR3 is TGTGCCAGCAGTTATCCCCTAGCACCGAACAATGAGCAGTTCTTC. This sequence encodes CASSYPLAPNNEQFF.

The V and J genes are TRBV15 and TRBJ2-3, with 7 bases aligning to TRBD2. This CDR3 contains 15 residues. Trimming cost V 2 bases and J 0 bases; bases outside gene matches: 2. Germline V gene lookup returns CDR1 LNHNV and CDR2 YYDKDF (reference sequence). The CDR3: CATSRQRDSTDTQYF. The CDR3 nucleotides are TGTGCCACCAGCAGACAGCGGGATAGCACAGATACGCAGTATTTT.

The genes are TRBV6-2 or TRBV6-3 and TRBJ2-3, with no clear D. Looked up from germline, CDR1 is MNHEY and CDR2 is SVGEGT. Trimming stripped 11 bases from V and 2 bases from J, with 17 bases between. The CDR3 length is 14 residues. The DNA of the CDR3 is TGTGCCGGCACCTTCATTGGGATCACAGATACGCAGTATTTT. It codes for CAGTFIGITDTQYF.

V is TRBV28 and J is TRBJ1-1; D unclear. Trimming removed 5 bases at V and 0 bases at J, with 13 bases between. Germline loops: CDR1 MDHEN, CDR2 SYDVKM. The CDR3 is 15 residues long. The CDR3: CASSRDQRMNTEAFF. For the CDR3, the DNA is TGTGCCAGCAGTCGTGATCAGAGAATGAACACTGAAGCTTTCTTT.

V is TRBV20-1 and J is TRBJ2-5, with 13 bases matching TRBD2. The V segment lost 3 bases and the J segment 4 bases; nucleotides outside the gene matches: 17. The CDR3 loop spans 19 amino acids. In germline, CDR1 is DFQATT, CDR2 SNEGSKA (reference sequence). The CDR3, as DNA: TGCAGTGCTAGGGCCAGACTAGCGGGAGGACTTCTTGGCCGAGAGACCCAGTACTTC. This sequence encodes CSARARLAGGLLGRETQYF.

The chain combines TRBV18 with TRBJ1-5; a possible D gene is TRBD1 (5 bases). The CDR3 length is 16 residues. V shed 1 base and J shed 6 bases, with 16 bases lying between them. Germline-derived CDR1 and CDR2 are KGHSH and LQKENI. CDR3 sequence reads: CASSPQGRVGSQPQHF. CDR3 DNA sequence: TGTGCCAGCTCACCACAGGGCAGGGTAGGCAGTCAGCCCCAGCATTTT. The whole variable domain, filled in from reference TRBV18 and TRBJ1-5, reads NAGVMQNPRHLVRRRGQEARLRCSPMKGHSHVYWYRQLPEEGLKFMVYLQKENIIDESGMPKERFSAEFPKEGPSILRIQQVVRGDSAAYFCASSPQGRVGSQPQHFGDGTRLSIL.

The table lists this clonotype with a few counts. This chain links TRBV4-3 with TRBJ2-1; TRBD2 aligns across 14 bases. V trimming: 4 bases; J trimming: 2 bases; junction bases outside the gene matches: 13. Germline V gives CDR1 LGHNA, CDR2 YSLEER. The CDR3 is made up of 20 amino acids. Here the CDR3 reads CASSLRLAGGPLGPYNEQFF. The CDR3 nucleotides are TGCGCCAGCAGCCTCCGACTAGCGGGGGGGCCTTTGGGGCCCTACAATGAGCAGTTCTTC.

The CDR3, as DNA: TGCGCCAGCAGACCCGACAGGGTTACCTACGAGCAGTACTTC. This translates into CASRPDRVTYEQYF. The rearrangement uses TRBV5-1 and TRBJ2-7, with 7 nucleotides matching TRBD1. Germline CDR1 SGHRS, CDR2 YFSETQ. This CDR3 comprises 14 residues. Unmatched junction bases numbered 7, after V lost 5 bases and J lost 2 bases. The full variable domain, completed using reference TRBV5-1 and TRBJ2-7, is KAGVTQTPRYLIKTRGQQVTLSCSPISGHRSVSWYQQTPGQGLQFLFEYFSETQRNKGNFPGRFSGRQFSNSRSEMNVSTLELGDSALYLCASRPDRVTYEQYFGPGTRLTVT.